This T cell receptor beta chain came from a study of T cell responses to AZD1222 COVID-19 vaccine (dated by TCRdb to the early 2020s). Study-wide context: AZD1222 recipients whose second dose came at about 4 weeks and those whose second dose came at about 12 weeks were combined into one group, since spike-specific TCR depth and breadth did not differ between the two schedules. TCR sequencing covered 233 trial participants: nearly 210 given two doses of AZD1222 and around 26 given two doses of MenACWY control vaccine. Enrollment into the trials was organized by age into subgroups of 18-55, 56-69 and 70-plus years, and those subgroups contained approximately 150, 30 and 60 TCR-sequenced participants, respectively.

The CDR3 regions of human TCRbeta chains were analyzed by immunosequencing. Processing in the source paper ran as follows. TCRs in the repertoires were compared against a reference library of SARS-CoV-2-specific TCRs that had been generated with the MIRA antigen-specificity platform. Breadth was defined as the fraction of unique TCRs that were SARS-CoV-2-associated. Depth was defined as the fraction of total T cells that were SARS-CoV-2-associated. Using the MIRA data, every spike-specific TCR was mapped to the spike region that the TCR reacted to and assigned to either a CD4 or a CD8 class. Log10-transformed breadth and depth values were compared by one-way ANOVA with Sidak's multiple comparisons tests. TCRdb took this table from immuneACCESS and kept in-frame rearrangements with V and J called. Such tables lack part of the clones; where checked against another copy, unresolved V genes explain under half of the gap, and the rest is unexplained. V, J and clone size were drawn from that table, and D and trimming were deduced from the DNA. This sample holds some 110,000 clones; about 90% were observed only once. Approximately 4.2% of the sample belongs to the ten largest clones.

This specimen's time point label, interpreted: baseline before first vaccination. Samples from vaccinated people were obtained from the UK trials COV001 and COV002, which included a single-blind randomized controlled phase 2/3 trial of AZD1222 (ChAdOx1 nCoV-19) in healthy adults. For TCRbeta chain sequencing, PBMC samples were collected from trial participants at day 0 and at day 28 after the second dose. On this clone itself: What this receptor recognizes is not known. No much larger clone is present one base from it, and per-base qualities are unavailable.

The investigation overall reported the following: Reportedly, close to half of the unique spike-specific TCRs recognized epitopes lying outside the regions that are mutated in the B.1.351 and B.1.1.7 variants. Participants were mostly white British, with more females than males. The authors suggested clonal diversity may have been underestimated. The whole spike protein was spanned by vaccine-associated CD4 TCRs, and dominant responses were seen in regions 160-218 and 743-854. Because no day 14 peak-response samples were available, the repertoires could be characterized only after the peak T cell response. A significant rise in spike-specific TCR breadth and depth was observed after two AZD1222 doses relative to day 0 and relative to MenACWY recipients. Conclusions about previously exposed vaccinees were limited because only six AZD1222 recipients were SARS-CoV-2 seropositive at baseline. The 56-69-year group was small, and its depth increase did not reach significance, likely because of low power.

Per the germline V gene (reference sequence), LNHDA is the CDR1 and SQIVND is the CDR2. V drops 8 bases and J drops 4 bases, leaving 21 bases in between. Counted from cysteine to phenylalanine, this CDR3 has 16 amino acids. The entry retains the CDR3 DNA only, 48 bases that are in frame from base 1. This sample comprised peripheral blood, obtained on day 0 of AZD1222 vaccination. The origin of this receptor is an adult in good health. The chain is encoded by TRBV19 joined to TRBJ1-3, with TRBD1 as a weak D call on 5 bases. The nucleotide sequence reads TGTGCCAGTTGTGATCCAACGCGGGGGTGCGGAAACACCATATATTTT. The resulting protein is CASCDPTRGCGNTIYF.